This T cell receptor beta chain was retrieved from a study of metastatic and nonmetastatic thyroid tumors. Background on the study: The authors compared repertoires across blood and tumor or nodule tissue from malignant and benign thyroid patients. General study points: Patients with malignant thyroid tumors reportedly had significantly higher TCR beta diversity than those with benign nodules, in blood and tumor.

Per the study methods: CDR3 differences across clinicopathological groups were used to build a distant-metastasis classifier for papillary thyroid cancer. Using MiXCR, TCRdb re-called clones from the PCR reads. TCRdb's processing, not the authors', yielded these V and J calls. The sample contains 53,000 or so clones, approximately 22% of which appear only once. This clone was detected ten times or more. Its antigen is currently unknown. Treatment of any kind had been given to no patient before thyroid surgery. The source is a female donor with papillary thyroid cancer or a benign thyroid nodule (not recorded which). Some clones in this sample may be carry-over from other donors' samples. Material for sequencing was blood.

The CDR3, as DNA: TGTGCCAGCAGCTTAGCAGGAGGTGGGAGGGTAAATGAGCAGTTCTTC. Translation gives CASSLAGGGRVNEQFF. The chain carries TRBV7-6 and TRBJ2-1; 7 nucleotides line up with TRBD2. Germline CDR1 reads SGHVS; CDR2 reads FNYEAQ. V was clipped by 0 bases and J by 7 bases; unmatched bases: 9. There are 16 residues in the CDR3.